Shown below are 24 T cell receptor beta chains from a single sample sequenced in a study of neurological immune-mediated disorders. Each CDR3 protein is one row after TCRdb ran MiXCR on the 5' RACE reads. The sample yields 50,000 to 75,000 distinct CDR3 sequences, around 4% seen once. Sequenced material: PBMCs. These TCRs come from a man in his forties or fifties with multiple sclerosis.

The CDR3 region is CASSYALAGGNLDEQFF. In DNA form, the CDR3 reads TGTGCCAGCAGTTACGCACTAGCGGGGGGGAATTTGGATGAGCAGTTCTTC. This chain joins TRBV6-5 and TRBJ2-1; 13 bases align to TRBD2. The junction had 9 bases not matched to a gene; V was cut back by 2 bases and J by 8 bases. Per germline, CDR1 MNHEY and CDR2 SVGAGI. This CDR3 is 17 amino acids long.

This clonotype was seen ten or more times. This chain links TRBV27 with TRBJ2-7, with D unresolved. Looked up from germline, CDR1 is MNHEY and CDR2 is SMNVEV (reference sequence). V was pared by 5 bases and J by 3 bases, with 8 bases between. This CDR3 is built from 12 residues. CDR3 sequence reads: CASSQGLYEQYF. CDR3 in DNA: TGTGCCAGCAGTCAAGGCCTCTACGAGCAGTACTTC.

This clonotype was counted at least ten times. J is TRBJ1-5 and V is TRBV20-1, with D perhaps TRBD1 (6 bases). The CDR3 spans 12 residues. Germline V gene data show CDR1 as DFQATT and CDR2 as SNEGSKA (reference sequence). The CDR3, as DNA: TGCAGAGTCGGAGGGGGGAATCAGCCCCAGCATTTT. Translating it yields CRVGGGNQPQHF.

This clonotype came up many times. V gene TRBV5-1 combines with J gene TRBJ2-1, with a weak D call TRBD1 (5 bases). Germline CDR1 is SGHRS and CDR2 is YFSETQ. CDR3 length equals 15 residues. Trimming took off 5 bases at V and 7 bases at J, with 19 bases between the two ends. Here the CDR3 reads CASSFRQGVRNEQFF. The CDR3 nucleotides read TGCGCCAGCAGTTTCAGGCAAGGGGTGCGAAATGAGCAGTTCTTC.

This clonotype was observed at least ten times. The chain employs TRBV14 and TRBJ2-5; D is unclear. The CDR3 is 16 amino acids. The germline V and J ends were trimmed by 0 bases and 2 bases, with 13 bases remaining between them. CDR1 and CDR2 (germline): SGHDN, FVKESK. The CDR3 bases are TGTGCCAGCAGCCAAGAAACTACAGCGCTACAAGAGACCCAGTACTTC. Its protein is CASSQETTALQETQYF.

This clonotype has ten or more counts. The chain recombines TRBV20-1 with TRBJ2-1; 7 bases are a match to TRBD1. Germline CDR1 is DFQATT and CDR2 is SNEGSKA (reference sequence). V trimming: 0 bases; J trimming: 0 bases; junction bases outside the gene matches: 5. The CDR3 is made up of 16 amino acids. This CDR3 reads CSARDWTGVSYNEQFF. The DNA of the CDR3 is TGCAGTGCTAGAGATTGGACAGGCGTCTCCTACAATGAGCAGTTCTTC.

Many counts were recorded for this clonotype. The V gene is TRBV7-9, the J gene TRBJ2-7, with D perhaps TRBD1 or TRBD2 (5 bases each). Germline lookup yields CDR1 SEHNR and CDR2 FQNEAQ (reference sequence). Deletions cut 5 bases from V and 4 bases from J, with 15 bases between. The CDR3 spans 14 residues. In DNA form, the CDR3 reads TGTGCCAGCAGCGACCGGGACCAGCTTTACGAGCAGTACTTC. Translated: CASSDRDQLYEQYF. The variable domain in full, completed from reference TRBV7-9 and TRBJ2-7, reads DTGVSQNPRHKITKRGQNVTFRCDPISEHNRLYWYRQTLGQGPEFLTYFQNEAQLEKSRLLSDRFSAERPKGSFSTLEIQRTEQGDSAMYLCASSDRDQLYEQYFGPGTRLTVT.

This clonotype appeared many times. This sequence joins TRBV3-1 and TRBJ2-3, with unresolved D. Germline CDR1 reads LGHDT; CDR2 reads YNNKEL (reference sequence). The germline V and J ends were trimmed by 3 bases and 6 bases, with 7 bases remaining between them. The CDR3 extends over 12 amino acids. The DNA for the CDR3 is TGTGCCAGCAGCCATAATTCCGATACGCAGTATTTT. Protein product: CASSHNSDTQYF.

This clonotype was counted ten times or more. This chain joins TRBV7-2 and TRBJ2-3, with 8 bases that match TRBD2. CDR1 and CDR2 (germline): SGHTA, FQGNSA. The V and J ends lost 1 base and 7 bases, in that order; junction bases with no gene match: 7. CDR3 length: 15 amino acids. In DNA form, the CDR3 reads TGTGCCAGCAGCTTAGGTAGCGGGGTCCCAAATACGCAGTATTTT. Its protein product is CASSLGSGVPNTQYF.

The CDR3 loop reads CASSPGEGVYNEQFF. CDR3 nucleotide sequence: TGTGCCAGCAGCCCCGGGGAGGGGGTTTACAATGAGCAGTTCTTC. This chain uses TRBV3-1 with TRBJ2-1, with a tentative D call TRBD2 (7 bases). CDR1 LGHDT and CDR2 YNNKEL come from the germline V gene (reference sequence). The CDR3 totals 15 residues. Between the trimmed V and J ends, which lost 4 bases and 4 bases, there was a span of 14 bases.

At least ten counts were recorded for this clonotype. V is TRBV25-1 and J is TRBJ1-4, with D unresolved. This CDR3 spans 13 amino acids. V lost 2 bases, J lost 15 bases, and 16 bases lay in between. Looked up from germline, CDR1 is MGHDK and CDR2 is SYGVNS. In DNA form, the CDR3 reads TGTGCCAGCAGTGAAAACTCCCCGGGCCATGTGTTTTTT. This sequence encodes CASSENSPGHVFF. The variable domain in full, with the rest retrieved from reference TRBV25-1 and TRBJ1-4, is EADIYQTPRYLVIGTGKKITLECSQTMGHDKMYWYQQDPGMELHLIHYSYGVNSTEKGDLSSESTVSRIRTEHFPLTLESARPSHTSQYLCASSENSPGHVFFGSGTQLSVL.

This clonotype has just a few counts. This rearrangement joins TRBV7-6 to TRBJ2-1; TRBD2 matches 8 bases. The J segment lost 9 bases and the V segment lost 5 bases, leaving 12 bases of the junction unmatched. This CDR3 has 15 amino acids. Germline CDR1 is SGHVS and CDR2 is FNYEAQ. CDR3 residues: CASSPDPAGGLEQFF. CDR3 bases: TGTGCCAGCAGCCCCGACCCGGCGGGGGGCCTTGAGCAGTTCTTC.

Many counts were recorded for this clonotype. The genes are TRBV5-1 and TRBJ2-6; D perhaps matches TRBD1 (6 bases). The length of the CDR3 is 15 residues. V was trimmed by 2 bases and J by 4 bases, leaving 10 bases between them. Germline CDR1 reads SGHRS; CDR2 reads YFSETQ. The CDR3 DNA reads TGCGCCAGCAGCTTAACAGGGACCGGGGCCAACGTCCTGACTTTC. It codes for CASSLTGTGANVLTF.

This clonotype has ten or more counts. CDR3 nucleotide sequence: TGTGCCAGCAGTTACGGGAATACCAACACTGAAGCTTTCTTT. Translation gives CASSYGNTNTEAFF. The gene calls are TRBV6-5 and TRBJ1-1, with D unclear. The CDR3 loop spans 14 amino acids. Trimming took 2 bases from V and 2 from J, leaving 9 bases between them. Germline CDR1 reads MNHEY; CDR2 reads SVGAGI.

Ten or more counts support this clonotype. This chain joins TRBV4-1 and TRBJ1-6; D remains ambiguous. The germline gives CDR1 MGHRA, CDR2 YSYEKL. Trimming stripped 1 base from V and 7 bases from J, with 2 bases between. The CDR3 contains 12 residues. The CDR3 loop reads CASSQVNSPLHF. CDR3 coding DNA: TGCGCCAGCAGCCAAGTCAATTCACCCCTCCACTTT.

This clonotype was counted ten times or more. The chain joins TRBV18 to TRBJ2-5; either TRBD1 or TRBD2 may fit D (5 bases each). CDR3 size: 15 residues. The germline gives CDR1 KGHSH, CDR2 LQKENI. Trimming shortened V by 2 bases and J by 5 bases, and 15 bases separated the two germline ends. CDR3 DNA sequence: TGTGCCAGCTCACCATCGGGGACCTTAGTGGAGACCCAGTACTTC. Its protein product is CASSPSGTLVETQYF.

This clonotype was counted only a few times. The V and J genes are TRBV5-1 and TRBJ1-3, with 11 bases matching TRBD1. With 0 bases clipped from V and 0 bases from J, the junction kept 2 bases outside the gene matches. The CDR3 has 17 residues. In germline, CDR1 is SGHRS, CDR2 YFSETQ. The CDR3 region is CASSLAGQGASGNTIYF. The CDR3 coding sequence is TGCGCCAGCAGCTTGGCCGGACAGGGGGCCTCTGGAAACACCATATATTTT.

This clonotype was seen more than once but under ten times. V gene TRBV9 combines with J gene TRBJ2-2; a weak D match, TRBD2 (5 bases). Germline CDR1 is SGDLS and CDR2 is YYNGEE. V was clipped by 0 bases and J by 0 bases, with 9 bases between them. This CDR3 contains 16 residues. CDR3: CASSVVGVTNTGELFF. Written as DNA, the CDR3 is TGTGCCAGCAGCGTAGTCGGGGTTACGAACACCGGGGAGCTGTTTTTT. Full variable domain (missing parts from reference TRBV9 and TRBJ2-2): DSGVTQTPKHLITATGQRVTLRCSPRSGDLSVYWYQQSLDQGLQFLIQYYNGEERAKGNILERFSAQQFPDLHSELNLSSLELGDSALYFCASSVVGVTNTGELFFGEGSRLTVL.

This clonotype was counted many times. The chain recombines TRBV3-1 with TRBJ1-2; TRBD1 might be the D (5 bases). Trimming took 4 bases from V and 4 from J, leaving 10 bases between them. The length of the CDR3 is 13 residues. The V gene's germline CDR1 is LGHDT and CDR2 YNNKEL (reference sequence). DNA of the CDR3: TGTGCCAGCAGCCCCAGGGACGGCTATGGCTACACCTTC. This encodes CASSPRDGYGYTF.

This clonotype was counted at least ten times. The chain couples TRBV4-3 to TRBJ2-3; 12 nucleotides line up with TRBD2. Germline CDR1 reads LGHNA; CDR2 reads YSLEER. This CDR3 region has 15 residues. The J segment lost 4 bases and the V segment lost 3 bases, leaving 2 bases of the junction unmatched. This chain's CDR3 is CASSHLAGGPDTQYF. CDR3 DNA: TGCGCCAGCAGCCACCTAGCGGGGGGGCCAGATACGCAGTATTTT.

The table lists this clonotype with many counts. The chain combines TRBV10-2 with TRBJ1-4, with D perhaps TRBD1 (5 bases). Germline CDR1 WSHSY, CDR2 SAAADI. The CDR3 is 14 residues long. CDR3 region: CATTTGIGTRKLFF. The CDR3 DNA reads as TGCGCGACGACTACCGGGATCGGGACTAGAAAACTGTTTTTT.

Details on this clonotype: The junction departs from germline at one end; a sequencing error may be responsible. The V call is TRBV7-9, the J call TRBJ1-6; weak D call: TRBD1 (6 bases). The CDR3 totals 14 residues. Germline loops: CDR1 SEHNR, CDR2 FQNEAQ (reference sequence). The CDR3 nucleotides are TGTGCCAGCAGCCTCGGGGGCGGTAATTCACCCCTCAACTTT. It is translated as CASSLGGGNSPLNF.

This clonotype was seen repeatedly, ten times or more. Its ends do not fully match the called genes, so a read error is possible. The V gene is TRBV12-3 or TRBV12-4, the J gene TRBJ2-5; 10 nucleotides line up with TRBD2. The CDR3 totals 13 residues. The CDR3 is CASSLTPPSGGEF. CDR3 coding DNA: TGTGCCAGCAGTTTAACCCCCCCTAGCGGGGGCGAGTTC.

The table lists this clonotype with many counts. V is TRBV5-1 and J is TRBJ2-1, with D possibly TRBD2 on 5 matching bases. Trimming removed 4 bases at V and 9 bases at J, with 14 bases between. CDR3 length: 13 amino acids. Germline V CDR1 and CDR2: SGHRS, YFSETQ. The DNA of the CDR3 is TGCGCCAGCAGCCCGGACGGGATTGGTGAGCAGTTCTTC. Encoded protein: CASSPDGIGEQFF. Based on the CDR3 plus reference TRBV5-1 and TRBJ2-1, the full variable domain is KAGVTQTPRYLIKTRGQQVTLSCSPISGHRSVSWYQQTPGQGLQFLFEYFSETQRNKGNFPGRFSGRQFSNSRSEMNVSTLELGDSALYLCASSPDGIGEQFFGPGTRLTVL.